This TCR beta chain is drawn from a study of Graves' ophthalmopathy and Graves' hyperthyroidism. General study results and limits: Ophthalmopathy could be told apart from stable hyperthyroidism by a 13-signature model (approximately 91% sensitivity, around 84% specificity). In predicting ophthalmopathy progression, the model reached over 55% sensitivity and approximately 72% specificity.

The germline V gene encodes CDR1 ENHRY and CDR2 SYGVKD. This CDR3 spans 8 amino acids. Concerning this clonotype itself: Antigen specificity is unknown. One end of the junction fails to match germline, which may point to a read error.

Amplification from RNA transcripts yielded the TCR beta CDR3 regions. First-round RT-PCR used HTBI primers; second-round multiplex PCR followed. One entry per CDR3 protein results from TCRdb running MiXCR on the multiplex PCR reads. The table lists more than 1,000,000 distinct CDR3 sequences, approximately 35% of them singletons, with 11% in the top ten. Excluded: other autoimmune disease, uncontrolled infection, pregnancy or lactation. The diagnostic workup employed clinical symptoms, serum thyroxine, TRAb, thyroid ultrasound and orbital computed tomography. The sequencing input was peripheral blood or thyroid tissue (not recorded which). V usage is TRBV10-3 and J usage is TRBJ1-4; D gene ambiguous. This TCR came from an adult man with Graves' hyperthyroidism. CDR3 DNA: TGTGCCATCAGTGAGCAAGGGTTT. Protein sequence: CAISEQGF.